This T cell receptor beta chain was profiled in a study of Ad26.COV2.S vaccination and SARS-CoV-2 variants. Turning to the study itself: The authors gave Ad26.COV2.S intramuscularly, either once or twice 56 days apart. Study results and caveats: Reported post-vaccination CD8+ and CD4+ T cell responses to spike showed substantial breadth. Vaccine recipients showed a spike-specific TCR breadth that was higher than in placebo recipients.

Treatment: some 20 received Ad26.COV2.S at low or high dose, single or two shots; several received placebo; per-sample allocation not given. Sampling was done on day 63 after the first vaccine or placebo injection. The donor's status was that of an adult aged 18-55 years in Boston. Details on this clone: Its cognate antigen is unknown.

Profiled with immunoSEQ multiplex PCR; TCRdb holds only in-frame clones, not every one. The table shows 350,000 to 400,000 clones, with about 91% occurring only once. The V gene's germline CDR1 is SGHNT and CDR2 YYREEE (reference sequence). This CDR3 has 15 amino acids. The trim removed 4 bases at V and 3 bases at J, leaving 9 bases unmatched. The sample in question was peripheral blood, obtained in a trial of Ad26.COV2.S vaccine versus placebo. The chain carries TRBV5-4 and TRBJ2-7; 8 nucleotides match TRBD1. This TCR was sampled from a person between 18 and 65 years old who received the Ad26.COV2.S COVID-19 vaccine or a placebo. The CDR3 DNA is TGTGCCAGCAGCCTCCCGGGACAGGATAACTACGAGCAGTACTTC. Its translation: CASSLPGQDNYEQYF.